This T cell receptor (beta chain) was identified in a study of cytomegalovirus exposure and HLA in healthy donors. PCR amplification relied on 60 Vbeta primers (plus 13 Jbeta primers). In the source study's methods: Roughly 11 million shared chains were among around 80 million unique TCR beta chains counted in a later analysis. Clones were read by immunoSEQ multiplex PCR, and TCRdb kept only the in-frame ones, dropping some. Clonal size and the V and J genes are those of that table, whereas D and trimming came from the DNA. This repertoire shows roughly 110,000 clones, roughly 82% found once; its top ten account for less than 2%. Notes on the study in general: A highly shared variant cluster was judged a likely technical artifact. Later analysis reportedly placed an Asian-associated ancestry cluster below the roughly 670-donor mean in N-insertions. Prediction of most subjects' HLA-A and HLA-B alleles by TCR beta sequences was reportedly accurate.

Germline CDR1 is SGHTA and CDR2 is FQGNSA. CDR3 length: 15 residues. V lost 1 base to trimming and J lost 8 bases, with 12 bases between them. In regard to this clone: The antigen remains unidentified.

This receptor was obtained from a man in his fifties or sixties in good health and CMV-seronegative. Sequencing input: PBMCs. The chain employs TRBV7-2 and TRBJ1-6; weak D call: TRBD1 (6 bases). CDR3 amino acids: CASSLEQGDHSPLHF. The CDR3 DNA reads TGTGCCAGCAGCTTAGAACAGGGTGATCATTCACCCCTCCACTTT.